This record concerns one TCR beta chain sequence. Its antigen is undetermined. The data were taken from a study of cytomegalovirus exposure and HLA in healthy donors. Looking at the study overall: Ancestry clustering placed around 81% of some 400 genotyped donors in the Caucasian-associated cluster.

PCR was performed using 60 Vbeta and 13 Jbeta primers. The table came from immunoSEQ multiplex PCR; TCRdb's copy has only in-frame clones and leaves some out. The table lists 200,000 or so clones, about 83% of them singletons. Overall study results and limits: The availability of immune exposure information extended only to CMV serostatus. Highly shared variants forming one cluster were likely a sequencing artifact.

The CDR3 has 15 amino acids. Germline lookup yields CDR1 SGDLS and CDR2 YYNGEE. V shed 0 bases and J shed 1 base, with 11 bases lying between them. This receptor was identified in a man aged 35-49 years in good health and CMV-seronegative. The sample consisted of PBMCs. The chain is built from TRBV9 and TRBJ2-7; D ambiguous. DNA of the CDR3: TGTGCCAGCAGCGTAGAGCCTAGGTTATCCTACGAGCAGTACTTC. Protein product: CASSVEPRLSYEQYF.